The entry that follows covers one T cell receptor beta chain sequence. TCRdb's copy holds only in-frame clones and misses some; the assay was immunoSEQ multiplex PCR. The table lists a few hundred thousand clones, about 89% of them singletons. The data originate from a study of blood T cell repertoires in COVID-19. Study summary: In each case, the material was cDNA or gDNA derived from T cells, B-cell-depleted T cells, or PBMCs.

The sample taken for sequencing was PBMCs or T cells enriched from blood (not recorded which). The receptor's source is a human donor in a cohort exposed to, infected with or recovered from COVID-19 (not recorded which). The donor label of this sample is uncertain.

Written as DNA, the CDR3 is TGCGCCAGCAGCCAGAGACTGTCCTCTGGAAACACCATATATTTT. Encoded protein: CASSQRLSSGNTIYF. The chain employs TRBV4-3 and TRBJ1-3; no clear D gene. CDR3 length: 15 residues. The V gene lost 3 bases and the J gene lost 0 bases, with 9 bases spanning the gap. CDR1 is LGHNA, CDR2 YSLEER, per germline.